The 10 T cell receptor beta chains listed next were all sequenced from one sample in a study of OX40 agonist ivuxolimab in advanced cancers. The repertoire was sequenced with immunoSEQ multiplex PCR; TCRdb's copy has only in-frame clones and lacks some. This sample has 20,000 to 25,000 clones, with roughly 88% found just once. The starting material was CD4+ or CD8+ T cells sorted from blood, obtained in a trial of the OX40 agonist ivuxolimab. These receptors all come from an adult with an advanced solid tumor such as melanoma, head and neck, liver or kidney cancer.

V gene TRBV6-6 combines with J gene TRBJ1-2, with no clear D. Trimming removed 5 bases from V and 6 bases from J, with 7 bases in between. The CDR3 is 11 residues long. Germline V gene sequence: CDR1 MNHNY, CDR2 SVGAGI (reference sequence). For the CDR3, the DNA is TGTGCCAGCAGTACCCTGGATGGCTACACCTTC. It is translated as CASSTLDGYTF.

This clone was observed once. This chain uses TRBV19 with TRBJ1-4; D not certain. Germline CDR1 and CDR2: LNHDA and SQIVND (reference sequence). V was trimmed by 4 bases and J by 0 bases, leaving 9 bases between them. This CDR3 region has 15 residues. DNA for the CDR3: TGTGCCAGTAGTAAGGGCCCTGCAACTAATGAAAAACTGTTTTTT. Translating gives CASSKGPATNEKLFF.

The chain carries TRBV27 and TRBJ1-5; 7 positions agree with TRBD1. Unmatched junction bases numbered 8, after V lost 5 bases and J lost 7 bases. The CDR3 extends over 14 amino acids. Germline CDR1 and CDR2: MNHEY and SMNVEV (reference sequence). CDR3 bases: TGTGCCAGCAGTCACATACAGGGGTTCCAGCCCCAGCATTTT. Protein sequence: CASSHIQGFQPQHF.

This clone turned up a few times. The rearrangement uses TRBV30 and TRBJ2-5; 8 nucleotides line up with TRBD1. The CDR3 has 15 amino acids. With V trimmed by 3 bases and J by 5 bases, 11 bases remained unmatched. Germline CDR1 reads GTSNPN; CDR2 reads SVGIG (reference sequence). The CDR3 coding sequence is TGTGCCTGGAGGGGGCGCCGACAGGGGATCGAGACCCAGTACTTC. This encodes CAWRGRRQGIETQYF.

The chain joins TRBV30 to TRBJ1-5; 9 bases match TRBD1. Germline trimming cut 7 bases from V and 5 bases from J; bases unmatched to any gene: 9. Germline CDR1 GTSNPN, CDR2 SVGIG (reference sequence). The CDR3 runs to 14 residues. The CDR3 nucleotides are TGTGCCTTACAAAACAGGGGGCGAGATCAGCCCCAGCATTTT. Encoded protein: CALQNRGRDQPQHF. The full variable domain, with the rest looked up from reference TRBV30 and TRBJ1-5, is SQTIHQWPATLVQPVGSPLSLECTVEGTSNPNLYWYRQAAGRGLQLLFYSVGIGQISSEVPQNLSASRPQDRQFILSSKKLLLSDSGFYLCALQNRGRDQPQHFGDGTRLSIL.

The chain uses TRBV6-5 and TRBJ1-1; 8 bases align to TRBD1. The CDR3 consists of 13 residues. V shed 6 bases, J shed 6 bases, and the junction held 6 bases outside the gene matches. Germline V gives CDR1 MNHEY, CDR2 SVGAGI. The CDR3, as DNA: TGTGCCAGCAGACTTTCGACAGGGGCTGAAGCTTTCTTT. The encoded protein is CASRLSTGAEAFF.

This chain joins TRBV18 and TRBJ1-3; D gene unclear. Germline V gene lookup returns CDR1 KGHSH and CDR2 LQKENI. Trimming cost V 2 bases and J 4 bases, with 9 bases left between them. CDR3 length: 14 residues. The CDR3 nucleotides read TGTGCCAGCTCACCATTTTTAGGGGGAAACACCATATATTTT. Translated: CASSPFLGGNTIYF.

This chain joins TRBV5-6 and TRBJ2-1; D gene uncertain. The CDR3 covers 13 residues. V lost 0 bases, J lost 8 bases, and 9 bases lay in between. Germline V gene lookup returns CDR1 SGHDT and CDR2 YYEEEE. CDR3 amino acids: CASSLASEHEQFF. In nucleotides, the CDR3 is TGTGCCAGCAGCTTGGCTTCCGAGCATGAGCAGTTCTTC.

The rearrangement joins TRBV6-1 to TRBJ2-7; weak D call: TRBD1 (6 bases). The ends were cut back, 4 bases at V and 6 bases at J, with 19 bases in the middle. The CDR3 totals 15 residues. Germline V gene lookup returns CDR1 MNHNS and CDR2 SASEGT. CDR3 amino acids: CASSANTGPLIEQYF. The DNA for the CDR3 is TGTGCCAGCAGTGCTAACACAGGGCCCCTTATCGAGCAGTACTTC.

The genes are TRBV6-1 and TRBJ1-2, with D tentatively TRBD1 (6 bases). Deletions cut 2 bases from V and 4 bases from J, with 11 bases between. CDR1 is MNHNS and CDR2 is SASEGT in the germline V gene. The CDR3 contains 14 residues. CDR3 sequence: CASSETGTPYGYTF. The DNA for the CDR3 is TGTGCCAGCAGTGAAACAGGGACTCCCTATGGCTACACCTTC.